This T cell receptor beta chain appears in the sequencing data of a study of cytomegalovirus exposure and HLA in healthy donors. Use of 60 Vbeta and 13 Jbeta primers characterized the PCR. Only in-frame clones appear in the TCRdb table, and some are missing; sequencing was by immunoSEQ multiplex PCR. The data show about 250,000 clones, roughly 81% seen once. Findings of the study overall: Researchers reported in a later analysis that a missense DCLRE1C variant was tied to TCR beta V- and J-gene trimming. Most subjects had HLA-A and HLA-B alleles reportedly predicted accurately by TCR beta sequences. Later analysis showed most CMV-associated TCR beta chains appearing HLA-restricted.

Remarks on this clone: Its antigen is still unknown.

Nominal health characterized the donors when sampled, though unrecorded immune exposures were likely. The length of the CDR3 is 16 residues. V was clipped by 3 bases and J by 3 bases, with 15 bases between them. Germline V gene sequence: CDR1 LNHDA, CDR2 SQIVND (reference sequence). The specimen sequenced was PBMCs. The TCR comes from a girl aged 2 to 10 in good health and CMV-seronegative. The V and J genes are TRBV19 and TRBJ2-1; a weak D match, TRBD2 (5 bases). The CDR3: CASSIILGRDYNEQFF. CDR3 sequence (DNA): TGTGCCAGTAGTATTATCTTGGGTCGGGACTACAATGAGCAGTTCTTC.